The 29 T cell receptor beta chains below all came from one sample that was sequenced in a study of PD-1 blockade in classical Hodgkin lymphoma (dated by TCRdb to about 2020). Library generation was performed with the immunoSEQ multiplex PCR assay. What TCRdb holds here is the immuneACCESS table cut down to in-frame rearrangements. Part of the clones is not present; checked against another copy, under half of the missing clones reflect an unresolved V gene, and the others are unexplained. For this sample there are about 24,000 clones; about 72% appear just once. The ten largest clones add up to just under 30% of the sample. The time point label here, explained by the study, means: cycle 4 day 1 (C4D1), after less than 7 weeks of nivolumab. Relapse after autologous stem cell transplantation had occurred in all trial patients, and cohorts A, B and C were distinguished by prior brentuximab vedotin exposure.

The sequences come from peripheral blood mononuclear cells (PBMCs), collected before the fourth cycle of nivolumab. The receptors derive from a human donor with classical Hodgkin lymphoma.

The chain's CDR3 is CASSIRATSPLHF. The DNA of the CDR3 is TGTGCCAGCAGCATCAGGGCGACCTCACCCCTCCACTTT. The rearrangement joins TRBV27 to TRBJ1-6, with D tentatively TRBD1 (5 bases). CDR1 MNHEY and CDR2 SMNVEV come from the germline V gene (reference sequence). The CDR3 is 13 residues long. With 6 bases removed from V and 10 bases from J, the gap between germline ends came to 13 bases.

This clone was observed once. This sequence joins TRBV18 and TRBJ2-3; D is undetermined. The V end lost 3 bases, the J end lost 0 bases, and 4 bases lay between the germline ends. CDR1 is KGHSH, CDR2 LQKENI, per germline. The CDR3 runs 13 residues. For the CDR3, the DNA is TGTGCCAGCTCACCTTCTAGCACAGATACGCAGTATTTT. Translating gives CASSPSSTDTQYF. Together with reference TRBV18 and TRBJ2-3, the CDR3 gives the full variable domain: NAGVMQNPRHLVRRRGQEARLRCSPMKGHSHVYWYRQLPEEGLKFMVYLQKENIIDESGMPKERFSAEFPKEGPSILRIQQVVRGDSAAYFCASSPSSTDTQYFGPGTRLTVL.

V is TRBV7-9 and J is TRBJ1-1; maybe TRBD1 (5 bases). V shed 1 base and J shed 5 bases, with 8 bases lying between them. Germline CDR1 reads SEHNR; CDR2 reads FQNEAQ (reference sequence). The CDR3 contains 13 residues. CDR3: CASSLVAGTEAFF. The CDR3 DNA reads TGTGCCAGCAGCTTAGTCGCAGGGACTGAAGCTTTCTTT.

CDR3 region: CASSPAGGANYGYTF. The CDR3 region has the DNA TGTGCCAGCTCACCAGCGGGGGGAGCTAACTATGGCTACACCTTC. This chain links TRBV18 with TRBJ1-2, with D tentatively TRBD1 (5 bases). The germline V and J ends were trimmed by 2 bases and 0 bases, with 10 bases remaining between them. Germline V gives CDR1 KGHSH, CDR2 LQKENI. The CDR3 loop spans 15 amino acids.

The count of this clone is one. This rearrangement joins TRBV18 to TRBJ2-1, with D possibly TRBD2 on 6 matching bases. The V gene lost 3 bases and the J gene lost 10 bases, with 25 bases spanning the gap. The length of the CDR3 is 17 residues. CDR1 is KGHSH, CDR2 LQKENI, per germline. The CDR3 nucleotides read TGTGCCAGCTCACCGAATTTGGTCGTAGGGGACTCCGGGGAGCAGTTCTTC. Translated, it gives CASSPNLVVGDSGEQFF.

CDR3 loop: CASSLDLGQGDEKLFF. The CDR3 DNA reads as TGTGCCAGCAGCTTGGACTTAGGACAGGGGGATGAAAAACTGTTTTTT. The chain is built from TRBV7-9 and TRBJ1-4; 10 bases are a match to TRBD1. V lost 3 bases to trimming and J lost 6 bases; unmatched junction nucleotides: 7. The CDR3 spans 16 residues. Per the germline V gene, CDR1 is SEHNR and CDR2 is FQNEAQ (reference sequence).

This chain's CDR3 is CAMQARSEETQYF. DNA for the CDR3: TGTGCCATGCAAGCCAGGAGTGAGGAGACCCAGTACTTC. The chain links TRBV10-3 to TRBJ2-5; D is uncertain. The CDR3 consists of 13 residues. V lost 9 bases and J lost 5, with 16 bases in between. The germline V gene encodes CDR1 ENHRY and CDR2 SYGVKD.

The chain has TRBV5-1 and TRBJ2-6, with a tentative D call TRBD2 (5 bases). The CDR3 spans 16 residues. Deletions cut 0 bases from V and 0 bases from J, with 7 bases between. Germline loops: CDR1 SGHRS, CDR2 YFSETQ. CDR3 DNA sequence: TGCGCCAGCAGCTTGGTGGGGAGCTCTGGGGCCAACGTCCTGACTTTC. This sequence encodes CASSLVGSSGANVLTF. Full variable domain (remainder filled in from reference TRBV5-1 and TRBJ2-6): KAGVTQTPRYLIKTRGQQVTLSCSPISGHRSVSWYQQTPGQGLQFLFEYFSETQRNKGNFPGRFSGRQFSNSRSEMNVSTLELGDSALYLCASSLVGSSGANVLTFGAGSRLTVL.

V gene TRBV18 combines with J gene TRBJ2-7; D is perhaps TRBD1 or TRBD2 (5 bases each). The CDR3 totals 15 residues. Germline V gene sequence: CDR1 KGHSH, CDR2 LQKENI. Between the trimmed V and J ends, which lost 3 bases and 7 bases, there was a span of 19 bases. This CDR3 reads CASSPPQGIGGEQYF. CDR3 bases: TGTGCCAGCTCACCCCCCCAAGGTATTGGGGGTGAGCAGTACTTC.

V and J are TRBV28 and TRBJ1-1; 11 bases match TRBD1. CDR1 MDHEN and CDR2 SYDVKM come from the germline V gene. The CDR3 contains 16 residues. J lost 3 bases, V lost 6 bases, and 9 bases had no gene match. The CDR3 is CASSESGTGGDTEAFF. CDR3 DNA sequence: TGTGCCAGCAGCGAGTCCGGGACAGGGGGTGACACTGAAGCTTTCTTT. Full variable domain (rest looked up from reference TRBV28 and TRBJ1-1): DVKVTQSSRYLVKRTGEKVFLECVQDMDHENMFWYRQDPGLGLRLIYFSYDVKMKEKGDIPEGYSVSREKKERFSLILESASTNQTSMYLCASSESGTGGDTEAFFGQGTRLTVV.

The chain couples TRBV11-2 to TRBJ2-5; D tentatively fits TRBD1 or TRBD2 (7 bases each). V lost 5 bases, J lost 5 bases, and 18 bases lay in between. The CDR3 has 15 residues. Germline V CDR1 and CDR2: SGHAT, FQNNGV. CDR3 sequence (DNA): TGTGCCAGCAGCCTCGGGGGGAGGGGGCTCGAGACCCAGTACTTC. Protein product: CASSLGGRGLETQYF.

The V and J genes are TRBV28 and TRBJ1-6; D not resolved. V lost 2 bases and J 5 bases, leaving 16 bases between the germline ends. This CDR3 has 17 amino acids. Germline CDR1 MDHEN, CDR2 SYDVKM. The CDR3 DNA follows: TGTGCCAGCAGTTTAGGAGGGTATGGAACAAATAATTCACCCCTCCACTTT. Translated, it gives CASSLGGYGTNNSPLHF.

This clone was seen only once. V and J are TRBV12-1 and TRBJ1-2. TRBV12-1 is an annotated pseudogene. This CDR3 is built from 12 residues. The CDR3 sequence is CASSSTGPGYTF. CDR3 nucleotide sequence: TGTGCCAGCAGCTCGACGGGGCCTGGCTACACCTTC.

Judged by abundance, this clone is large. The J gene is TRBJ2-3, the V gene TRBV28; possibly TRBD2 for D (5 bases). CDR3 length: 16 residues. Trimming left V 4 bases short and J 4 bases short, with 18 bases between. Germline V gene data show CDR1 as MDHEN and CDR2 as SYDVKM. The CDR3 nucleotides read TGTGCCAGCAGTTCCTTTGGTGGGGAGAGTCCAGATACGCAGTATTTT. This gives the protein CASSSFGGESPDTQYF.

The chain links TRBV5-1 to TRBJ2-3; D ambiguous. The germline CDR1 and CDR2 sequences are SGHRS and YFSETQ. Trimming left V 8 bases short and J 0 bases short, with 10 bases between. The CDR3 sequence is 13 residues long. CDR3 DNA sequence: TGCGCCAGTAAACGTTCTAGCACAGATACGCAGTATTTT. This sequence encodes CASKRSSTDTQYF.

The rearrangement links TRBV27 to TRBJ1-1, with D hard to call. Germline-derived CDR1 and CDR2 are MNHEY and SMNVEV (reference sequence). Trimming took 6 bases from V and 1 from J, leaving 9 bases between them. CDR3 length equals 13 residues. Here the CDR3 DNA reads TGTGCCAGCAGCCTAGGCAGGAACACTGAAGCTTTCTTT. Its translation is CASSLGRNTEAFF.

In DNA form, the CDR3 reads TGTGCCAGCAGCCCCCGGGGGGAACTCACAGATACGCAGTATTTT. Amino acid sequence: CASSPRGELTDTQYF. This chain joins TRBV5-6 and TRBJ2-3, with 7 bases aligning to TRBD2. This CDR3 spans 15 amino acids. Germline CDR1 is SGHDT and CDR2 is YYEEEE. The V and J ends lost 4 bases and 2 bases, in that order; junction bases with no gene match: 7.

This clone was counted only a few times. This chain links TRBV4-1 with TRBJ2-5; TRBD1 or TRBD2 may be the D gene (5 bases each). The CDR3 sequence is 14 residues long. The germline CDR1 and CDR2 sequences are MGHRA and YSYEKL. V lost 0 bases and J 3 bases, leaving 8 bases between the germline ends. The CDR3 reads CASSQEGVEETQYF. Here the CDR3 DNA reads TGCGCCAGCAGCCAAGAGGGGGTGGAAGAGACCCAGTACTTC.

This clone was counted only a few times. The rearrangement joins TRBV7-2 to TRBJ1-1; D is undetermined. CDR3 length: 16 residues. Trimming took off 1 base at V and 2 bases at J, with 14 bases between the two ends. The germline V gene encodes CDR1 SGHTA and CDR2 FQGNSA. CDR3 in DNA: TGTGCCAGCAGCTTAGAAAGGTTAAGGAGTAACACTGAAGCTTTCTTT. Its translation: CASSLERLRSNTEAFF.

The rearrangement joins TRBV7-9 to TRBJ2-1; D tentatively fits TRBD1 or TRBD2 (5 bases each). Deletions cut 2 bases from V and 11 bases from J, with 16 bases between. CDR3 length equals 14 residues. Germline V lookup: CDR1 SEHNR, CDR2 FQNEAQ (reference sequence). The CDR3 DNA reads TGTGCCAGCAGCTTAAGTAGAATCGAGGGGCAGCAGTTCTTC. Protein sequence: CASSLSRIEGQQFF.

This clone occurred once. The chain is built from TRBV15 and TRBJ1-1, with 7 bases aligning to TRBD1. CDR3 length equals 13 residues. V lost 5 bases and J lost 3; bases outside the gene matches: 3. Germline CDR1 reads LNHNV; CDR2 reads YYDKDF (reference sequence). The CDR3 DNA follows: TGTGCCACCAGCCTGCAGGGGGACACTGAAGCTTTCTTT. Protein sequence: CATSLQGDTEAFF.

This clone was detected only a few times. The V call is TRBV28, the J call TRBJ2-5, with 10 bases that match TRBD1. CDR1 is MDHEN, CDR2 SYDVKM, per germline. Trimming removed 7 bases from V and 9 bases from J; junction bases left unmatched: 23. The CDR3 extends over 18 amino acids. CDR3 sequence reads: CASTPDRGKRGSDVSQYF. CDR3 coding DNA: TGTGCCAGCACCCCGGACAGGGGGAAGAGGGGGAGTGATGTTTCCCAGTACTTC.

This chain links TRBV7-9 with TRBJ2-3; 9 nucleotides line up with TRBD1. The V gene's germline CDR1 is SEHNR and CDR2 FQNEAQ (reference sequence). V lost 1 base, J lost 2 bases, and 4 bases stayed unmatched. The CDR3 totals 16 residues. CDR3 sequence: CASSLGTGAATDTQYF. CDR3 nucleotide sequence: TGTGCCAGCAGCTTAGGGACAGGGGCCGCCACAGATACGCAGTATTTT.

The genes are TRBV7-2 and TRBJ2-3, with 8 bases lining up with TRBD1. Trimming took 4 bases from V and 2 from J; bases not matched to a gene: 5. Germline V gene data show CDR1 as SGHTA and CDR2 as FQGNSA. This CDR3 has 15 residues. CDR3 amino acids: CASSSDRGPTDTQYF. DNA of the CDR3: TGTGCCAGCAGCTCCGACAGGGGCCCCACAGATACGCAGTATTTT.

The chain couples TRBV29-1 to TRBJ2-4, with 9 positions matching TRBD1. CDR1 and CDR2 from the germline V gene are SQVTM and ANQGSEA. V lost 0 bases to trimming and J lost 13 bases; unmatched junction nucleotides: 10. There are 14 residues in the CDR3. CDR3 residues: CSVEESNRGRRQYF. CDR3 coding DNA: TGCAGCGTTGAAGAGTCGAACAGGGGGCGACGACAGTACTTC.

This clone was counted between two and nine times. This CDR3 is CASSTAGGAGTEAFF. DNA for the CDR3: TGTGCCAGCTCTACAGCGGGAGGGGCGGGCACTGAAGCTTTCTTT. V is TRBV18 and J is TRBJ1-1; D perhaps matches TRBD1 (5 bases). This CDR3 region has 15 residues. Germline CDR1 reads KGHSH; CDR2 reads LQKENI. The V and J ends lost 6 bases and 4 bases respectively, with 18 bases between them. The entire variable domain, with the rest obtained from reference TRBV18 and TRBJ1-1, is as follows: NAGVMQNPRHLVRRRGQEARLRCSPMKGHSHVYWYRQLPEEGLKFMVYLQKENIIDESGMPKERFSAEFPKEGPSILRIQQVVRGDSAAYFCASSTAGGAGTEAFFGQGTRLTVV.

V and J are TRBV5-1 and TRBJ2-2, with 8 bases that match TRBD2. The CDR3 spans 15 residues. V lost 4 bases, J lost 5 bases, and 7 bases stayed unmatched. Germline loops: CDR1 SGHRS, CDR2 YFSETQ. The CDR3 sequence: CASSPGGARTGELFF. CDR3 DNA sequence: TGCGCCAGCAGCCCCGGGGGGGCCAGAACCGGGGAGCTGTTTTTT.

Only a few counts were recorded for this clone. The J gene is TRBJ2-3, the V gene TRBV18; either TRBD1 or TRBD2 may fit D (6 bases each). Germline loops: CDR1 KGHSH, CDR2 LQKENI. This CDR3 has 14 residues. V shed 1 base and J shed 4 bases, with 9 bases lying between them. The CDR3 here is CASSPLGGPDTQYF. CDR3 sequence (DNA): TGTGCCAGCTCACCACTGGGGGGCCCAGATACGCAGTATTTT.

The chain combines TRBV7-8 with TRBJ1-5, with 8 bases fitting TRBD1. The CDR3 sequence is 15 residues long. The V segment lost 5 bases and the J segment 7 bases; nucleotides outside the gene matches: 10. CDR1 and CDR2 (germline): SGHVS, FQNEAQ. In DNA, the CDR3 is TGTGCCAGCAGCCGCTTACAGGGGGGAGGACAGCCCCAGCATTTT. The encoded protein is CASSRLQGGGQPQHF.